This T cell receptor (beta chain) was found in a study of shared clonotypes between healthy human individuals. Study-level findings and limits: Donor scarcity curtailed the genetic and exposure-history diversity represented herein.

Healthy and HIV-negative, the adult donors had no recent acute infections or vaccinations. With unsorted samples, genomic DNA was obtained from tens of millions of PBMCs. A note on this clone: No antigen is known for it.

This CDR3 region has 14 residues. CDR1 is KGHSH, CDR2 LQKENI, per germline. The junction had 4 bases not matched to a gene; V was cut back by 3 bases and J by 5 bases. The genomic DNA of each subset was split evenly across several immunoSEQ plates. Sequenced by immunoSEQ multiplex PCR; TCRdb stores in-frame clones only, minus some. This sample has about 600,000 clones, with roughly 79% found just once. Sequenced input: PBMCs. The chain has TRBV18 and TRBJ1-1; 9 nucleotides align to TRBD1. This TCR came from a woman between 35 and 50 years old in good health. Some clones in this sample may be carry-over from other donors' samples. The CDR3 loop is CASSPGQGWTEAFF. The CDR3 bases are TGTGCCAGCTCACCTGGACAGGGGTGGACTGAAGCTTTCTTT.